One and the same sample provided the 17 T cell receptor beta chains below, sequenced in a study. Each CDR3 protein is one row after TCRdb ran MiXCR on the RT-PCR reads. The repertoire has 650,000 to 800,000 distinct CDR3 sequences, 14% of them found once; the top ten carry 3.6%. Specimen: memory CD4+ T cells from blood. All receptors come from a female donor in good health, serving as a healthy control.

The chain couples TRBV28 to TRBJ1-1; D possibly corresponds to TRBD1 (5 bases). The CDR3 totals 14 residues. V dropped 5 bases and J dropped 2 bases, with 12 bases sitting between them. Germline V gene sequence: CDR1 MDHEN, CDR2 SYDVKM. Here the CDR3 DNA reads TGTGCCAGCAGTGTGACTGGGACTAACACTGAAGCTTTCTTT. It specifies CASSVTGTNTEAFF.

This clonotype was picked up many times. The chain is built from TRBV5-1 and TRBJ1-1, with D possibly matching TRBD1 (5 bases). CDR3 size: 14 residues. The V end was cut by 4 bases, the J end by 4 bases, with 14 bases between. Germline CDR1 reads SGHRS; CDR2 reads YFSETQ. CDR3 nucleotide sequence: TGCGCCAGCAGCCCGCTGGGAAGGGGCACTGAAGCTTTCTTT. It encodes CASSPLGRGTEAFF.

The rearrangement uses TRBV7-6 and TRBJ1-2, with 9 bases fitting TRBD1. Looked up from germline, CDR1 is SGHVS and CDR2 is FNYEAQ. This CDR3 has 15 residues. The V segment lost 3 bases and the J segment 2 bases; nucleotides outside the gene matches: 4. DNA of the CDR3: TGTGCCAGCAGCTTCCCGGGACAGGGAAACTATGGCTACACCTTC. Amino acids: CASSFPGQGNYGYTF.

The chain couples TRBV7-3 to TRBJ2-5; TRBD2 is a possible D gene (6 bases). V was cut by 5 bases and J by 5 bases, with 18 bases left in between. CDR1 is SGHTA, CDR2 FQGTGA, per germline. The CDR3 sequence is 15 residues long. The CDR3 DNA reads TGTGCCAGCAGCCGGGTCGGGAGTAAGATGGAGACCCAGTACTTC. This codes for CASSRVGSKMETQYF.

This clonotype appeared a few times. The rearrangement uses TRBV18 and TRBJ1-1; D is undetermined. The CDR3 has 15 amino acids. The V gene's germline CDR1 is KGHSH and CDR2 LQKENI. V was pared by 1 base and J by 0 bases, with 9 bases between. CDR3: CASSPLEVLNTEAFF. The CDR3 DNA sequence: TGTGCCAGCTCACCACTCGAGGTACTGAACACTGAAGCTTTCTTT.

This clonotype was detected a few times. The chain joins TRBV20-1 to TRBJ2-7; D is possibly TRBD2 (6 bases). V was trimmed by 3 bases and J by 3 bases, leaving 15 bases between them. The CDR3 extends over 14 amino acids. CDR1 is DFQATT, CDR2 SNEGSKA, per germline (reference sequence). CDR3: CSASRGSGSYEQYF. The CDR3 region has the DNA TGCAGTGCTAGCCGGGGTAGCGGAAGCTACGAGCAGTACTTC.

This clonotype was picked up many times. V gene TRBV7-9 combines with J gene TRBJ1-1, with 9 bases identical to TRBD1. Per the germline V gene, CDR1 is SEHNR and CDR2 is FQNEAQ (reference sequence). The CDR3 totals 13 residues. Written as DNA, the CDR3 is TGTGTCCCACAGGGGGCTTTGAACACTGAAGCTTTCTTT. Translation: CVPQGALNTEAFF.

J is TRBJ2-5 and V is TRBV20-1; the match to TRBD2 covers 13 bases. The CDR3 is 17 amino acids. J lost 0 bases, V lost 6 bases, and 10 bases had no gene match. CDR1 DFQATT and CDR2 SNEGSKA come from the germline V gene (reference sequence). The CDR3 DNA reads TGCAGTGCCCCCCGGACTAGCGGGAGCCAGTACCAAGAGACCCAGTACTTC. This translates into CSAPRTSGSQYQETQYF.

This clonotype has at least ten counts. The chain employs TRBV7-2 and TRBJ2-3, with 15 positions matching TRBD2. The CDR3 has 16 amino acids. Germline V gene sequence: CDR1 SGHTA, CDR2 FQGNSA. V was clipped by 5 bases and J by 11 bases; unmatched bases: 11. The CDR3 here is CASSTGLAGGLRGQYF. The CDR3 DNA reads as TGTGCCAGCAGCACCGGACTAGCGGGGGGGTTGAGGGGGCAGTATTTT. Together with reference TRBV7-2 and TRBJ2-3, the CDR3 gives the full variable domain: GAGVSQSPSNKVTEKGKDVELRCDPISGHTALYWYRQSLGQGLEFLIYFQGNSAPDKSGLPSDRFSAERTGGSVSTLTIQRTQQEDSAVYLCASSTGLAGGLRGQYFGPGTRLTVL.

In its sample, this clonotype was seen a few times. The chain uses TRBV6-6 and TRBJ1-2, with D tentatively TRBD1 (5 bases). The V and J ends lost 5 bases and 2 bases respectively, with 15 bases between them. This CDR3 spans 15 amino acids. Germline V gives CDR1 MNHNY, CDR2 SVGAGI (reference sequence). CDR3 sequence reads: CASSPHGQANYGYTF. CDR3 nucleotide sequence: TGTGCCAGCAGTCCACACGGACAAGCGAACTATGGCTACACCTTC.

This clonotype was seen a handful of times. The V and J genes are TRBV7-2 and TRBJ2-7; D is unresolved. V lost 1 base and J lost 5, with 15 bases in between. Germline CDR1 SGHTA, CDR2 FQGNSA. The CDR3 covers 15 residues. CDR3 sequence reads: CASSLGGSKRHEQYF. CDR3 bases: TGTGCCAGCAGCTTAGGGGGTAGTAAGAGGCACGAGCAGTACTTC. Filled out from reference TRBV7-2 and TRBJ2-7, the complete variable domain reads GAGVSQSPSNKVTEKGKDVELRCDPISGHTALYWYRQSLGQGLEFLIYFQGNSAPDKSGLPSDRFSAERTGGSVSTLTIQRTQQEDSAVYLCASSLGGSKRHEQYFGPGTRLTVT.

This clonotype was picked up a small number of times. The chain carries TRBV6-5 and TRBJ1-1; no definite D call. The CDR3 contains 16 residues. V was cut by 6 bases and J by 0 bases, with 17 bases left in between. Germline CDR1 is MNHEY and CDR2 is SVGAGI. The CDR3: CASSSPLAGMNTEAFF. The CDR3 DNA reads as TGTGCCAGCAGCTCCCCACTGGCGGGGATGAACACTGAAGCTTTCTTT.

The CDR3 sequence: CSSLVAGGRFYNEQFF. The CDR3 coding sequence is TGCAGCTCCTTGGTAGCGGGGGGGAGATTCTACAATGAGCAGTTCTTC. The genes are TRBV20-1 and TRBJ2-1; 11 nucleotides align to TRBD2. Germline V gives CDR1 DFQATT, CDR2 SNEGSKA (reference sequence). The length of the CDR3 is 16 residues.

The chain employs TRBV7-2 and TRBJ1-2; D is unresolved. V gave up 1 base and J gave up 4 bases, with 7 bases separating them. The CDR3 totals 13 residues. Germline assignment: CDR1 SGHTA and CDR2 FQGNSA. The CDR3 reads CASSLDLGYGYTF. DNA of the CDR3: TGTGCCAGCAGCTTAGATCTGGGCTATGGCTACACCTTC.

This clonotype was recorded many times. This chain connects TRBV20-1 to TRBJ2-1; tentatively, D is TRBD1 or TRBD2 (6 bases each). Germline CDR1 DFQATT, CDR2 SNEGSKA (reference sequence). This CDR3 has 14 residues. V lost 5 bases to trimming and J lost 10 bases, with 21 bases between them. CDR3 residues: CSAGSWDGGLEQFF. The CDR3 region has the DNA TGCAGTGCTGGCAGTTGGGACGGGGGCCTCGAGCAGTTCTTC.

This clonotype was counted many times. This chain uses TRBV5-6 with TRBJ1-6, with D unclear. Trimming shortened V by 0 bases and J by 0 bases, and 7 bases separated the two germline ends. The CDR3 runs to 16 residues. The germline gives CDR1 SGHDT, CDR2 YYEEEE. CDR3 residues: CASSLGFRSYNSPLHF. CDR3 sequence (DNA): TGTGCCAGCAGCTTGGGATTTCGCTCCTATAATTCACCCCTCCACTTT.

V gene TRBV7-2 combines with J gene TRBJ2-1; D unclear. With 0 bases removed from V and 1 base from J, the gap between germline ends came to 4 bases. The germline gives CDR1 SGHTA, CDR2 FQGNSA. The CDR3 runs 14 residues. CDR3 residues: CASSLAFSYNEQFF. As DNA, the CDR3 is TGTGCCAGCAGCTTAGCGTTTTCCTACAATGAGCAGTTCTTC.